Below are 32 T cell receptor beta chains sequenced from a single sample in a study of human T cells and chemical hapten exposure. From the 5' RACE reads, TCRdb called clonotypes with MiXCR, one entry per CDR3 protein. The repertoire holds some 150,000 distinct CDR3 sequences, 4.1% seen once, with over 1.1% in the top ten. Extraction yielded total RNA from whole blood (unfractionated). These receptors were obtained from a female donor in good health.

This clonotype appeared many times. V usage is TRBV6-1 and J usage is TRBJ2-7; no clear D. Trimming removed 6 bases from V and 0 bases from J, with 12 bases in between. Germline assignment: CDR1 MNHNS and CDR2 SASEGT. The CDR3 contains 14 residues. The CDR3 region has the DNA TGTGCCAGCAGCCCGATGGGGTACTCCTACGAGCAGTACTTC. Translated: CASSPMGYSYEQYF.

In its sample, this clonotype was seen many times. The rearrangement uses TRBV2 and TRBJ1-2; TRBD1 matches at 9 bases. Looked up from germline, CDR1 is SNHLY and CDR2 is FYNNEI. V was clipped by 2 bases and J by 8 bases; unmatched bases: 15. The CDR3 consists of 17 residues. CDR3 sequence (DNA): TGTGCCAGCAGTGAACTGGGACAGGGAATTGGAGTGAAGGGCTACACCTTC. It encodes CASSELGQGIGVKGYTF.

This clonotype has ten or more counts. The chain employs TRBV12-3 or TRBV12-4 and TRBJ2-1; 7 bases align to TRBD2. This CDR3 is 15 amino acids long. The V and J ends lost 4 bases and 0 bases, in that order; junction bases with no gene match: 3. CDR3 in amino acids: CASSYLAVSYNEQFF. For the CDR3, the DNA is TGTGCCAGCAGTTATCTAGCGGTCTCCTACAATGAGCAGTTCTTC.

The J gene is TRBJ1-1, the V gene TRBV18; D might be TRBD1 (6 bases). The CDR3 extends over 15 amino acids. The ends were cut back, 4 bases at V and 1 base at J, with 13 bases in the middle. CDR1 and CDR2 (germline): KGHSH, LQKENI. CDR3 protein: CASSRRQARNTEAFF. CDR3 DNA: TGTGCCAGCTCACGGAGACAGGCTAGGAACACTGAAGCTTTCTTT.

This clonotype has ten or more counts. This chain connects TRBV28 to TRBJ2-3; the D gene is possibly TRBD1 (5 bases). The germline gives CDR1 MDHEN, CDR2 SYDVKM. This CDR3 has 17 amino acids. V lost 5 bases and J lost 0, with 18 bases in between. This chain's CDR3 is CASSTQTEQISTDTQYF. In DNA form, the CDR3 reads TGTGCCAGCAGTACCCAGACAGAGCAGATAAGCACAGATACGCAGTATTTT. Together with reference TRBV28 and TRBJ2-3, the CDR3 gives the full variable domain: DVKVTQSSRYLVKRTGEKVFLECVQDMDHENMFWYRQDPGLGLRLIYFSYDVKMKEKGDIPEGYSVSREKKERFSLILESASTNQTSMYLCASSTQTEQISTDTQYFGPGTRLTVL.

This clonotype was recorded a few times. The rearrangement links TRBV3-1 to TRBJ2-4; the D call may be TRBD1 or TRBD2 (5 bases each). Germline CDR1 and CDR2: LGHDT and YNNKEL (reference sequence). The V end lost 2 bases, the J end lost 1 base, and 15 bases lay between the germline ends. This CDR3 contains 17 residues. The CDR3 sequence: CASSQPGTGCAKNIQYF. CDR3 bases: TGTGCCAGCAGCCAACCAGGGACGGGTTGTGCCAAAAACATTCAGTACTTC.

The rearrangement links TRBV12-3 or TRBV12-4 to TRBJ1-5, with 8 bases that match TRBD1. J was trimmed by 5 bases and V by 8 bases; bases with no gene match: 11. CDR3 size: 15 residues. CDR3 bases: TGTGCCAGCCGTGGCGTGGGGACAGGCTATCAGCCCCAGCATTTT. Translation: CASRGVGTGYQPQHF.

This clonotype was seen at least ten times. The CDR3 region is CASSRQGDRNPNYGYTF. DNA of the CDR3: TGTGCCAGCAGCCGCCAGGGCGACAGAAACCCTAACTATGGCTACACCTTC. This chain links TRBV7-6 with TRBJ1-2, with D perhaps TRBD1 (5 bases). This CDR3 spans 17 amino acids. Germline-derived CDR1 and CDR2 are SGHVS and FNYEAQ. Trimming took off 5 bases at V and 0 bases at J, with 19 bases between the two ends.

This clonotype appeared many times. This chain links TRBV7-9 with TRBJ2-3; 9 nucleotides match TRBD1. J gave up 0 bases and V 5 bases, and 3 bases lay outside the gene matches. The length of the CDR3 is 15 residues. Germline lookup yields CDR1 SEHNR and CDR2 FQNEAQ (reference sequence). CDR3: CASSQDRGSTDTQYF. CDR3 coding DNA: TGTGCCAGCAGCCAGGACAGGGGTAGCACAGATACGCAGTATTTT.

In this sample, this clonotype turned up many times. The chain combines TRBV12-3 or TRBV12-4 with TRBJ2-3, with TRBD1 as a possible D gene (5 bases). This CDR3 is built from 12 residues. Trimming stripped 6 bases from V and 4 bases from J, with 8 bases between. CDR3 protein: CASSTTADTQYF. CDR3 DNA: TGTGCCAGCAGCACGACAGCAGATACGCAGTATTTT.

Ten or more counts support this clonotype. The CDR3 bases are TGCAGTGCCCCTTGGGGGGGCGGAACTAATGAAAAACTGTTTTTT. It translates to CSAPWGGGTNEKLFF. The V gene is TRBV20-1, the J gene TRBJ1-4; a possible D gene is TRBD1 (6 bases). Per germline, CDR1 DFQATT and CDR2 SNEGSKA (reference sequence). The CDR3 sequence is 15 residues long. The V end was cut by 6 bases, the J end by 1 base, with 15 bases between.

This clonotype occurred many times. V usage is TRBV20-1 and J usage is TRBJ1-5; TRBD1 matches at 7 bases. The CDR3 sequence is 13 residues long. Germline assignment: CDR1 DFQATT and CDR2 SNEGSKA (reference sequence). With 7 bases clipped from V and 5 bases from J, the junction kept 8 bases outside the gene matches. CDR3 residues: CSGMTGNDQPQHF. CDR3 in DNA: TGCAGTGGGATGACAGGGAACGATCAGCCCCAGCATTTT.

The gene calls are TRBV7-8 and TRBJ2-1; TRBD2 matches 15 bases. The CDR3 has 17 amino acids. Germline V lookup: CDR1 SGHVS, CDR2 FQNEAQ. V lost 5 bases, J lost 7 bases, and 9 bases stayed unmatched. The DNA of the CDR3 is TGTGCCAGCAGCCCCGGACTAGCGGGGGGGCCGAGGAATGAGCAGTTCTTC. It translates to CASSPGLAGGPRNEQFF. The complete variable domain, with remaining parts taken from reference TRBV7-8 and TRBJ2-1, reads GAGVSQSPRYKVAKRGQDVALRCDPISGHVSLFWYQQALGQGPEFLTYFQNEAQLDKSGLPSDRFFAERPEGSVSTLKIQRTQQEDSAVYLCASSPGLAGGPRNEQFFGPGTRLTVL.

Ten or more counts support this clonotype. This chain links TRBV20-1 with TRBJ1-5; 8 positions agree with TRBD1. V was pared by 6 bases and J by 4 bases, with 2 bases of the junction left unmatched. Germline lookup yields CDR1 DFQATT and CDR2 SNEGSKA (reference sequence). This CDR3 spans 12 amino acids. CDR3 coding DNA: TGCAGTGCCAGGACAGGGAATCAGCCCCAGCATTTT. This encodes CSARTGNQPQHF.

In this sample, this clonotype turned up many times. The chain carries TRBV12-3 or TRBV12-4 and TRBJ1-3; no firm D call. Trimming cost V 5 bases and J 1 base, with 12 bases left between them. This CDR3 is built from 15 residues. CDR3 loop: CASSGELLSGNTIYF. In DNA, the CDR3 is TGTGCCAGCAGTGGGGAATTACTTTCTGGAAACACCATATATTTT.

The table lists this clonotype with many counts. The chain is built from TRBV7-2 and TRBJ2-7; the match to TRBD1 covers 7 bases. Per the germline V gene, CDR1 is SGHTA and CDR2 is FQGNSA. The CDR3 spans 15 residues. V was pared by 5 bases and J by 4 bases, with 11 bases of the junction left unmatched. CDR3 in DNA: TGTGCCAGCAGCCACCCGGGACAGCTCCTTTACGAGCAGTACTTC. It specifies CASSHPGQLLYEQYF.

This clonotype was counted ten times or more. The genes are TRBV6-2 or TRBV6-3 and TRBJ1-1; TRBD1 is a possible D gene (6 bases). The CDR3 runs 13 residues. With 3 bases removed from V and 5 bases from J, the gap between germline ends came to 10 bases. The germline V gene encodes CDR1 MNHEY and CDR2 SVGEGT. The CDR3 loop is CASSYQGNTEAFF. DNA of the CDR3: TGTGCCAGCAGTTATCAGGGGAATACTGAAGCTTTCTTT.

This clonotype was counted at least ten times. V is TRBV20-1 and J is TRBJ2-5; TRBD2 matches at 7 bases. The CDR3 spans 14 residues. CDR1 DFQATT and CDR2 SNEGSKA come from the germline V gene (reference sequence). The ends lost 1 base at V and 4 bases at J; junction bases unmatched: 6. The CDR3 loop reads CSARVQAGSETQYF. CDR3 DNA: TGCAGTGCTAGAGTTCAAGCGGGGTCAGAGACCCAGTACTTC.

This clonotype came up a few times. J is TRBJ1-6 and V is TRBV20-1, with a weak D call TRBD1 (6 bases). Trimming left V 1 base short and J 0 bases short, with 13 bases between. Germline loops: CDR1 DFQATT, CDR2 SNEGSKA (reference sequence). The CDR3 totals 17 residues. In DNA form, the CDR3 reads TGCAGTGCTAGAGCCGGACAGTTACTCTCCTATAATTCACCCCTCCACTTT. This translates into CSARAGQLLSYNSPLHF.

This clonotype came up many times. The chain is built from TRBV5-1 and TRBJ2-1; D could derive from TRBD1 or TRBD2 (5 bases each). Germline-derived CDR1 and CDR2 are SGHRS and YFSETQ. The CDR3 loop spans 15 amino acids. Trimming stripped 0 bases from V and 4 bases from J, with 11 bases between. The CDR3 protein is CASSLVGDGYNEQFF. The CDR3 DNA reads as TGCGCCAGCAGCTTGGTAGGGGACGGATACAATGAGCAGTTCTTC.

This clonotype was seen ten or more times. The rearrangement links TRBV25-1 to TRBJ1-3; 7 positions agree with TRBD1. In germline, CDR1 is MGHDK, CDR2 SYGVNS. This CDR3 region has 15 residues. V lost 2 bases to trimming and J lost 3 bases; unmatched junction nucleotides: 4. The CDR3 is CASSETGAVGNTIYF. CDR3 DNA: TGTGCCAGCAGTGAAACAGGGGCTGTTGGAAACACCATATATTTT.

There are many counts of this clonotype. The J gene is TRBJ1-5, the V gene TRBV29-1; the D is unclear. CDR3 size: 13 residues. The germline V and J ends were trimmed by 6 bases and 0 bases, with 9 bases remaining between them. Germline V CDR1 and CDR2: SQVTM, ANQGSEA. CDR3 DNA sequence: TGCAGCGTCAAAACGGATAGCAATCAGCCCCAGCATTTT. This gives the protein CSVKTDSNQPQHF.

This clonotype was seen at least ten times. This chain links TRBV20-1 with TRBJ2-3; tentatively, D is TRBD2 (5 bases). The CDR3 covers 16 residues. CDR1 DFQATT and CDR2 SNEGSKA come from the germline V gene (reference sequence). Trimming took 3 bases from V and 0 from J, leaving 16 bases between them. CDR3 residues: CSARMDWSSSTDTQYF. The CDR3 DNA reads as TGCAGTGCTAGGATGGACTGGTCCTCTAGCACAGATACGCAGTATTTT.

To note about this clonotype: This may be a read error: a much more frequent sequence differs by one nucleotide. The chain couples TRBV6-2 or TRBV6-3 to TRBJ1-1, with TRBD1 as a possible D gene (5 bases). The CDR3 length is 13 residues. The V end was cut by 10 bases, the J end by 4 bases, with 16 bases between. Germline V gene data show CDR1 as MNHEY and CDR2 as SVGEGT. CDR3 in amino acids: CATGGCRATEAFF. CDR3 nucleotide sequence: TGTGCCACCGGGGGATGTCGGGCCACTGAAGCTTTCTTT.

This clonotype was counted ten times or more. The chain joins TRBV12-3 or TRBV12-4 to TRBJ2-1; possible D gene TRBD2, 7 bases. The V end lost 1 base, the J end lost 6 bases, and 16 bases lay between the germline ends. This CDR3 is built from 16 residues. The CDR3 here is CASSLERGGRVNEQFF. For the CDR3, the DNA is TGTGCCAGCAGTTTAGAAAGGGGGGGCCGAGTCAATGAGCAGTTCTTC.

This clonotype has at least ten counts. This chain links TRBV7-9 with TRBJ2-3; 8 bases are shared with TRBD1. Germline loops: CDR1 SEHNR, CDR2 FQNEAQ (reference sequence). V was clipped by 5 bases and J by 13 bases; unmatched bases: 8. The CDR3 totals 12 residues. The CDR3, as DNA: TGTGCCAGCAGCACCCGGACAGGGTCAAAGTATTTT. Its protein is CASSTRTGSKYF.

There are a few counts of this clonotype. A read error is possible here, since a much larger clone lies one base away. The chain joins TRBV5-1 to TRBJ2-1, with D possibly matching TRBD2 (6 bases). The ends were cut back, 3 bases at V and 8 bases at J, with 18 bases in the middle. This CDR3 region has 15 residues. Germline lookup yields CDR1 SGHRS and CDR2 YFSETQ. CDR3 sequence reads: CASSWVGRAGDEQFF. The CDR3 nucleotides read TGCGCCAGCAGCTGGGTGGGACGAGCGGGCGATGAGCAGTTCTTC. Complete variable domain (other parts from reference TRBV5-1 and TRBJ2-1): KAGVTQTPRYLIKTRGQQVTLSCSPISGHRSVSWYQQTPGQGLQFLFEYFSETQRNKGNFPGRFSGRQFSNSRSEMNVSTLELGDSALYLCASSWVGRAGDEQFFGPGTRLTVL.

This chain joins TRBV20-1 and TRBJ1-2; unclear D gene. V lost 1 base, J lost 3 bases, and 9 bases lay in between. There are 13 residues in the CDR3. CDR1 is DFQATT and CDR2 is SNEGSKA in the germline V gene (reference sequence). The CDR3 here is CSARAGGYYGYTF. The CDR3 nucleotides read TGCAGTGCTAGAGCGGGCGGATACTATGGCTACACCTTC.

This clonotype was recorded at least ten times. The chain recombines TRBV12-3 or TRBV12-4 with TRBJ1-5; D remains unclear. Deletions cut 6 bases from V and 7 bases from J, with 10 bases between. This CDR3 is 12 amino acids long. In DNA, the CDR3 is TGTGCCAGCAGCCCAGGCGAACAGCCCCAGCATTTT. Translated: CASSPGEQPQHF.

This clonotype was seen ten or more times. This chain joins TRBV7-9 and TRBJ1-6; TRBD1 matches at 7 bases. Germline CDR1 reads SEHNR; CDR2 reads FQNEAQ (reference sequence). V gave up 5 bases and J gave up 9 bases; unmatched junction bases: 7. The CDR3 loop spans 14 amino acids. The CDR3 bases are TGTGCCAGCAGCGCTTGGACAGGCTTTTCACCCCTCCACTTT. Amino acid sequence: CASSAWTGFSPLHF.

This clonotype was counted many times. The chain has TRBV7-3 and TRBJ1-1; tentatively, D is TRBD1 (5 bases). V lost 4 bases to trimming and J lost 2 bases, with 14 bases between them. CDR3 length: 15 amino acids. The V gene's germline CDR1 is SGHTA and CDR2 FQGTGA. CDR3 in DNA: TGTGCCAGCAGCTCCCAGCCAGGGCCCAACACTGAAGCTTTCTTT. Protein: CASSSQPGPNTEAFF. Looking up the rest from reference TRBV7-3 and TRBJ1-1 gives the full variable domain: GAGVSQTPSNKVTEKGKYVELRCDPISGHTALYWYRQSLGQGPEFLIYFQGTGAADDSGLPNDRFFAVRPEGSVSTLKIQRTERGDSAVYLCASSSQPGPNTEAFFGQGTRLTVV.

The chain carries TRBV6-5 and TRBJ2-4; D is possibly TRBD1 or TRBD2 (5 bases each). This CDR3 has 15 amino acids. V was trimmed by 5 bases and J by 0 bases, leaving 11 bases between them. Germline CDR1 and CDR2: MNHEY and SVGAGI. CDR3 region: CASSARDRAKNIQYF. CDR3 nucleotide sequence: TGTGCCAGCAGTGCCCGGGACCGAGCCAAAAACATTCAGTACTTC.